This T cell receptor beta chain was recovered during a study of blood T cell repertoires in COVID-19. Background on the study: From the United States, Italy and Spain came samples of acute and convalescent COVID-19.

How the authors handled the data: Estimation of nucleated cell counts relied on the amplification of reference gene primers. Assay used: immunoSEQ multiplex PCR; TCRdb lists only in-frame clones, some missing. V, J and clone size are taken as reported in that table, and D and trimming were inferred from the DNA itself. The data show more than 200,000 clones, approximately 80% seen once. Ages ranged from about 18 to 100 years, with residence in some 25 US areas. CDR1 and CDR2 (germline): GTSNPN, SVGIG (reference sequence). The CDR3 runs 17 residues. Trimming removed 2 bases at V and 0 bases at J, with 16 bases between.

V and J are TRBV30 and TRBJ1-4; TRBD1 is a possible D gene (5 bases). Material for sequencing was PBMCs or T cells enriched from blood (not recorded which). The receptor's source is a man aged 55-75 years who had recovered from COVID-19. The CDR3 nucleotides are TGTGCCTGGAGTCCACCAAGACAGTCGCCAACTAATGAAAAACTGTTTTTT. Translation gives CAWSPPRQSPTNEKLFF.